The 30 T cell receptor beta chains given below trace back to one sample, sequenced in a study of CD8 T cells in ankylosing spondylitis. TCRdb called the 5' RACE reads again in MiXCR, with one record for every CDR3 protein. The data show approximately 300,000 distinct CDR3 sequences, around 20% seen once. What was sequenced was blood, either unsorted or a sorted T cell fraction (not recorded which). All receptors derive from a male donor with ankylosing spondylitis or in good health (not recorded which).

This clonotype turned up a few times. The genes are TRBV29-1 and TRBJ2-3; possibly TRBD1 or TRBD2 for D (6 bases each). V gave up 5 bases and J gave up 8 bases, with 20 bases separating them. This CDR3 region has 14 residues. Germline lookup yields CDR1 SQVTM and CDR2 ANQGSEA. The CDR3 reads CSVRGTGKGGTQYF. DNA of the CDR3: TGCAGCGTTCGCGGGACTGGGAAAGGGGGTACGCAGTATTTT.

This clonotype was picked up a small number of times. The J gene is TRBJ1-2, the V gene TRBV6-5; the D is unclear. Germline V lookup: CDR1 MNHEY, CDR2 SVGAGI. The CDR3 sequence is 14 residues long. V lost 0 bases and J lost 2, with 7 bases in between. CDR3: CASSYSPVNYGYTF. CDR3 DNA sequence: TGTGCCAGCAGTTACTCGCCGGTAAACTATGGCTACACCTTC.

This clonotype was counted between two and nine times. The chain is built from TRBV9 and TRBJ2-4; 7 bases match TRBD2. Germline V lookup: CDR1 SGDLS, CDR2 YYNGEE. Trimming removed 2 bases from V and 5 bases from J; junction bases left unmatched: 4. The CDR3 is made up of 14 amino acids. CDR3 nucleotide sequence: TGTGCCAGCAGCGTCAACGGACTAGAAAACATTCAGTACTTC. Translating it yields CASSVNGLENIQYF.

Worth noting for this clonotype: This may stem from a read error, because a much larger clone lies one nucleotide away. This sequence joins TRBV10-3 and TRBJ2-3, with D unresolved. Germline CDR1 is ENHRY and CDR2 is SYGVKD. This CDR3 contains 11 residues. CDR3 loop: CVISETDTQYF. As DNA, the CDR3 is TGTGTCATCAGTGAGACAGATACGCAGTATTTT.

V is TRBV12-3 or TRBV12-4 and J is TRBJ2-1; 8 positions match TRBD1. After removal of 3 bases from V and 5 bases from J, the junction contained 3 bases not matched to a gene. The CDR3 loop spans 14 amino acids. In DNA, the CDR3 is TGTGCCAGCAGTTTGGACAGGGTGAACAATGAGCAGTTCTTC. Encoded protein: CASSLDRVNNEQFF.

This clonotype was counted a few times. The chain employs TRBV5-1 and TRBJ1-1; possible D gene TRBD1, 6 bases. The V and J ends lost 7 bases and 0 bases respectively, with 16 bases between them. The CDR3 is made up of 15 amino acids. Germline V gives CDR1 SGHRS, CDR2 YFSETQ. The CDR3 bases are TGCGCCAGCGGAAAGACAGGTGGAATGAACACTGAAGCTTTCTTT. Protein product: CASGKTGGMNTEAFF.

A few counts support this clonotype. This chain uses TRBV3-1 with TRBJ1-2; 8 bases are shared with TRBD1. The junction had 6 bases not matched to a gene; V was cut back by 8 bases and J by 4 bases. The V gene's germline CDR1 is LGHDT and CDR2 YNNKEL (reference sequence). This CDR3 contains 13 residues. The CDR3 reads CASGRGQVYGYTF. The CDR3 DNA is TGTGCCAGCGGCAGGGGGCAGGTCTATGGCTACACCTTC.

The chain is built from TRBV4-2 and TRBJ2-2; either TRBD1 or TRBD2 may fit D (6 bases each). The germline V and J ends were trimmed by 1 base and 6 bases, with 15 bases remaining between them. The CDR3 totals 16 residues. CDR1 LGHNA and CDR2 YNFKEQ come from the germline V gene. CDR3 in DNA: TGTGCCAGCAGCCAAGGGGCGACTAGGGGGGCCGGGGAGCTGTTTTTT. This encodes CASSQGATRGAGELFF.

This clonotype was seen a handful of times. V is TRBV11-2 and J is TRBJ1-1; 8 nucleotides agree with TRBD1. This CDR3 is built from 14 residues. The V gene end was trimmed by 5 bases and the J gene end by 4 bases; junction bases not matched to a gene: 6. CDR1 and CDR2 from the germline V gene are SGHAT and FQNNGV. The CDR3 nucleotides are TGTGCCAGCAGCAAAACGCAGGGGGCCACTGAAGCTTTCTTT. It translates to CASSKTQGATEAFF.

This clonotype was seen at least ten times. J is TRBJ1-5 and V is TRBV12-3 or TRBV12-4; a possible D gene is TRBD1 (6 bases). V was trimmed by 6 bases and J by 4 bases, leaving 13 bases between them. The CDR3 is 14 residues long. Here the CDR3 DNA reads TGTGCCAGCAGACAGGGAGTAGGGAATCAGCCCCAGCATTTT. It is translated as CASRQGVGNQPQHF.

The chain joins TRBV5-1 to TRBJ2-3; 11 bases agree with TRBD2. Germline V gene data show CDR1 as SGHRS and CDR2 as YFSETQ. The trim removed 4 bases at V and 2 bases at J, leaving 9 bases unmatched. CDR3 length: 17 residues. CDR3 loop: CASSTKLAGVLTDTQYF. The CDR3 coding sequence is TGCGCCAGCAGCACTAAACTAGCGGGGGTCCTCACAGATACGCAGTATTTT.

This clonotype was seen a few times. V is TRBV5-1 and J is TRBJ2-5, with a possible D match to TRBD1 (6 bases). This CDR3 is built from 14 residues. Trimming pared 6 bases from V and 1 base from J, leaving 13 bases between. Germline CDR1 and CDR2: SGHRS and YFSETQ. CDR3 in amino acids: CASTFGQTQETQYF. CDR3 bases: TGCGCCAGCACCTTCGGACAGACCCAAGAGACCCAGTACTTC.

This clonotype showed up many times. V gene TRBV15 combines with J gene TRBJ2-5, with D possibly matching TRBD1 (5 bases). CDR1 and CDR2 from the germline V gene are LNHNV and YYDKDF (reference sequence). CDR3 size: 13 residues. Trimming left V 0 bases short and J 7 bases short, with 9 bases between. The chain's CDR3 is CATSRDGAWTQYF. CDR3 bases: TGTGCCACCAGCAGAGATGGGGCGTGGACCCAGTACTTC.

The CDR3 DNA follows: TGCAGTGCTATTCGGCCCCGGGGCAAAAACTATGGCTACACCTTC. Translating gives CSAIRPRGKNYGYTF. The chain joins TRBV20-1 to TRBJ1-2; tentative D call: TRBD1 (5 bases). Germline assignment: CDR1 DFQATT and CDR2 SNEGSKA (reference sequence). The CDR3 is 15 amino acids. The V end lost 4 bases, the J end lost 2 bases, and 17 bases lay between the germline ends.

The J gene is TRBJ2-2, the V gene TRBV28; 8 nucleotides agree with TRBD1. Germline assignment: CDR1 MDHEN and CDR2 SYDVKM. V lost 4 bases, J lost 4 bases, and 2 bases stayed unmatched. The CDR3 sequence is 14 residues long. CDR3: CASSSQGATGELFF. In DNA form, the CDR3 reads TGTGCCAGCAGTTCCCAGGGGGCCACCGGGGAGCTGTTTTTT.

This clonotype appeared many times. The chain has TRBV20-1 and TRBJ2-1, with 7 bases aligning to TRBD2. The CDR3 runs to 11 residues. Germline V CDR1 and CDR2: DFQATT, SNEGSKA (reference sequence). V lost 7 bases, J lost 11 bases, and 8 bases stayed unmatched. The CDR3 spells CSVGLVEKQFF. The CDR3 region has the DNA TGCAGTGTAGGACTAGTCGAAAAGCAGTTCTTC.

In its sample, this clonotype was seen a few times. A much more abundant neighbour one base away suggests this may be a read error. V gene TRBV5-1 combines with J gene TRBJ1-5, with 10 bases lining up with TRBD1. Germline CDR1 SGHRS, CDR2 YFSETQ. The CDR3 is 15 amino acids. CDR3: CASSRGTGEAQPQQF. Written as DNA, the CDR3 is TGCGCCAGCAGCCGAGGGACAGGGGAGGCTCAGCCCCAGCAATTT.

This clonotype has a handful of counts. The chain has TRBV7-9 and TRBJ1-4; 9 bases line up with TRBD1. The CDR3 length is 14 residues. V trimming: 4 bases; J trimming: 8 bases; junction bases outside the gene matches: 5. Germline-derived CDR1 and CDR2 are SEHNR and FQNEAQ (reference sequence). CDR3 residues: CASSSTGGVEKLFF. CDR3 in DNA: TGTGCCAGCAGCTCGACAGGGGGGGTCGAAAAACTGTTTTTT.

This chain connects TRBV7-2 to TRBJ2-3, with D tentatively TRBD1 (5 bases). V lost 2 bases, J lost 1 base, and 10 bases lay in between. The CDR3 length is 15 residues. Germline V gene data show CDR1 as SGHTA and CDR2 as FQGNSA. The CDR3 protein is CASSLRLGGTDTQYF. As DNA, the CDR3 is TGTGCCAGCAGCTTAAGGCTAGGGGGCACAGATACGCAGTATTTT.

This chain uses TRBV19 with TRBJ2-7; possibly TRBD2 for D (6 bases). The CDR3 has 13 residues. V was cut by 4 bases and J by 5 bases, with 12 bases left in between. CDR1 is LNHDA and CDR2 is SQIVND in the germline V gene (reference sequence). The CDR3 here is CASSSSPGDEQYV. The CDR3 bases are TGTGCCAGTAGTAGTTCCCCGGGGGACGAGCAGTACGTC.

The J gene is TRBJ2-7, the V gene TRBV7-8; 8 bases fit TRBD2. Looked up from germline, CDR1 is SGHVS and CDR2 is FQNEAQ. The ends lost 0 bases at V and 4 bases at J; junction bases unmatched: 5. This CDR3 has 15 residues. The CDR3 protein is CASSLALERGYEQYV. The CDR3 nucleotides are TGTGCCAGCAGCTTAGCGCTAGAGCGGGGGTACGAGCAGTACGTC.

Only a few counts were recorded for this clonotype. The rearrangement uses TRBV9 and TRBJ2-3, with 7 bases matching TRBD1. In germline, CDR1 is SGDLS, CDR2 YYNGEE. V was pared by 4 bases and J by 8 bases, with 10 bases of the junction left unmatched. This CDR3 comprises 14 residues. The chain's CDR3 is CASSFGTDAVTQYF. In DNA, the CDR3 is TGTGCCAGCAGCTTCGGGACAGACGCCGTTACGCAGTATTTT.

This clonotype occurred a few times. This chain uses TRBV5-1 with TRBJ2-1; 9 nucleotides agree with TRBD2. This CDR3 has 15 residues. Germline V gives CDR1 SGHRS, CDR2 YFSETQ. The V gene end was trimmed by 0 bases and the J gene end by 8 bases; junction bases not matched to a gene: 6. The CDR3 DNA reads as TGCGCCAGCAGCTTGGAGTCTTCTAGCGGGGATGAGCAGTTCTTC. This sequence encodes CASSLESSSGDEQFF.

The chain carries TRBV15 and TRBJ1-3, with D possibly matching TRBD1 (6 bases). V was shortened by 5 bases and J by 4 bases, with 6 bases between the two germline ends. Per the germline V gene, CDR1 is LNHNV and CDR2 is YYDKDF (reference sequence). The CDR3 has 12 residues. The CDR3 DNA follows: TGTGCCACCAGCGGACAGGGAAACACCATATATTTT. Encoded protein: CATSGQGNTIYF.

At least ten counts were recorded for this clonotype. The gene calls are TRBV30 and TRBJ2-5; unclear D gene. Germline CDR1 and CDR2: GTSNPN and SVGIG (reference sequence). With 0 bases removed from V and 5 bases from J, the gap between germline ends came to 7 bases. CDR3 length equals 12 residues. CDR3 nucleotides: TGTGCCTGGAGTGTACTGGGGGAGACCCAGTACTTC. Protein sequence: CAWSVLGETQYF.

This clonotype was counted ten times or more. The V call is TRBV5-1, the J call TRBJ1-1, with D uncertain. Germline CDR1 is SGHRS and CDR2 is YFSETQ. The CDR3 runs 15 residues. The V end lost 1 base, the J end lost 0 bases, and 10 bases lay between the germline ends. CDR3 loop: CASSLRPVMNTEAFF. Written as DNA, the CDR3 is TGCGCCAGCAGCTTGCGCCCCGTCATGAACACTGAAGCTTTCTTT. The full variable domain, rest sourced from reference TRBV5-1 and TRBJ1-1, is KAGVTQTPRYLIKTRGQQVTLSCSPISGHRSVSWYQQTPGQGLQFLFEYFSETQRNKGNFPGRFSGRQFSNSRSEMNVSTLELGDSALYLCASSLRPVMNTEAFFGQGTRLTVV.

This clonotype turned up a few times. CDR3 coding DNA: TGTGCCAGCAGAAGACTATGGAATGAGCAGTTCTTC. This sequence encodes CASRRLWNEQFF. J is TRBJ2-1 and V is TRBV6-1; perhaps TRBD2 as D (5 bases). Germline V gene sequence: CDR1 MNHNS, CDR2 SASEGT. The CDR3 totals 12 residues. Between the trimmed V and J ends, which lost 6 bases and 7 bases, there was a span of 10 bases.

This clonotype showed up just once. V gene TRBV6-1 combines with J gene TRBJ2-5; 10 nucleotides agree with TRBD2. The CDR3 has 15 residues. The germline V gene encodes CDR1 MNHNS and CDR2 SASEGT. V lost 2 bases and J lost 5; bases outside the gene matches: 5. CDR3 protein: CASSEPGLASETQYF. As DNA, the CDR3 is TGTGCCAGCAGTGAACCGGGACTAGCGTCGGAGACCCAGTACTTC.

This clonotype was counted many times. The gene calls are TRBV5-8 and TRBJ2-5, with 7 bases lining up with TRBD1. This CDR3 comprises 14 residues. Germline loops: CDR1 SGHTS, CDR2 YDEGEE. The ends lost 4 bases at V and 5 bases at J; junction bases unmatched: 8. CDR3 residues: CASSPTGFLETQYF. The CDR3 nucleotides read TGTGCCAGCAGCCCGACAGGGTTTCTGGAGACCCAGTACTTC.

This clonotype was counted a few times. The chain recombines TRBV6-5 with TRBJ1-1; D possibly corresponds to TRBD1 (5 bases). This CDR3 has 14 amino acids. Trimming took 2 bases from V and 1 from J, leaving 8 bases between them. Germline CDR1 reads MNHEY; CDR2 reads SVGAGI. Written as DNA, the CDR3 is TGTGCCAGCAGTTACGACAGCCCGAACACTGAAGCTTTCTTT. Translating it yields CASSYDSPNTEAFF.